The clone carrying this T cell receptor beta chain was seen only once. The repertoire was sequenced with immunoSEQ multiplex PCR; TCRdb's copy has only in-frame clones and lacks some. The table has about half a million clones, around 73% seen once. Germline V CDR1 and CDR2: LNHDA, SQIVND (reference sequence). The CDR3 has 12 residues. V dropped 3 bases and J dropped 4 bases, with 6 bases sitting between them. This sample was taken from a study of shared clonotypes between healthy human individuals. The chain employs TRBV19 and TRBJ2-5; no reliable D call. The clonotype originates from a middle-aged woman in good health. Some clones in this sample may be carry-over from other donors' samples. The sequencing input was PBMCs. The CDR3 coding sequence is TGTGCCAGTAGTATGACGGGAGAGACCCAGTACTTC. As protein: CASSMTGETQYF.